The 29 T cell receptor beta chains reported below all come from one sample, sequenced in a study of blood T cell repertoires in COVID-19. The protocol was immunoSEQ multiplex PCR, while the TCRdb copy is restricted to in-frame clones and leaves out a portion. The sample shows 30,000 or so clones, around 88% of them seen only once. The sample consisted of peripheral blood. Receptor source: a human donor in a cohort sampled during active COVID-19.

The V call is TRBV7-2, the J call TRBJ2-5; 8 bases are shared with TRBD2. Germline-derived CDR1 and CDR2 are SGHTA and FQGNSA. This CDR3 region has 16 residues. The trim removed 2 bases at V and 1 base at J, leaving 6 bases unmatched. CDR3 DNA: TGTGCCAGCAGCTTATCTGCGGGGGGACCCCAAGAGACCCAGTACTTC. It encodes CASSLSAGGPQETQYF.

In its sample, this clone was seen once. V gene TRBV6-5 combines with J gene TRBJ2-6; possibly TRBD2 for D (6 bases). V lost 6 bases, J lost 2 bases, and 11 bases lay in between. The CDR3 spans 15 residues. Germline V lookup: CDR1 MNHEY, CDR2 SVGAGI. The CDR3 DNA is TGTGCCAGCAGAGGACTAATTCCTGGGGCCAACGTCCTGACTTTC. It codes for CASRGLIPGANVLTF.

The V gene is TRBV7-9, the J gene TRBJ2-1, with 8 bases aligning to TRBD2. The V gene end was trimmed by 2 bases and the J gene end by 8 bases; junction bases not matched to a gene: 17. This CDR3 comprises 18 residues. CDR1 is SEHNR, CDR2 FQNEAQ, per germline (reference sequence). The CDR3 sequence is CASSLSTTNWRGAYEQFF. As DNA, the CDR3 is TGTGCCAGCAGCTTATCAACTACGAATTGGCGGGGGGCGTATGAGCAGTTCTTC.

V gene TRBV6-5 combines with J gene TRBJ2-2, with D possibly being TRBD2 (7 bases). V lost 9 bases to trimming and J lost 3 bases, with 14 bases between them. The CDR3 runs 14 residues. Germline V gene data show CDR1 as MNHEY and CDR2 as SVGAGI. The CDR3 region is CASTGRVYTGELFF. In DNA, the CDR3 is TGTGCCAGTACAGGGAGGGTCTACACCGGGGAGCTGTTTTTT.

The chain combines TRBV20-1 with TRBJ2-7, with D unresolved. The V gene's germline CDR1 is DFQATT and CDR2 SNEGSKA (reference sequence). The CDR3 contains 11 residues. The ends were cut back, 5 bases at V and 6 bases at J, with 11 bases in the middle. The CDR3 coding sequence is TGCAGTGCTGATCTGGCTGTCGAGCAGTACTTC. This encodes CSADLAVEQYF.

This clone turned up a few times. J is TRBJ2-1 and V is TRBV5-1; TRBD1 agrees at 7 bases. CDR3 length equals 16 residues. CDR1 is SGHRS, CDR2 YFSETQ, per germline. Losses at the gene ends were 4 bases for V and 3 bases for J; bases not matched to a gene: 10. The CDR3 loop is CASSPTPGQSYNEQFF. In DNA, the CDR3 is TGCGCCAGCAGCCCAACCCCGGGACAGAGCTACAATGAGCAGTTCTTC.

The rearrangement uses TRBV30 and TRBJ2-1, with a tentative D call TRBD2 (7 bases). Germline CDR1 reads GTSNPN; CDR2 reads SVGIG (reference sequence). V lost 4 bases and J lost 5, with 21 bases in between. CDR3 length: 16 amino acids. CDR3 coding DNA: TGTGCCTGGACCAAAAGAGGGGGGGCCGGGAACAATGAGCAGTTCTTC. It codes for CAWTKRGGAGNNEQFF.

V gene TRBV7-2 combines with J gene TRBJ1-6, with D perhaps TRBD1 (5 bases). This CDR3 region has 13 residues. Per germline, CDR1 SGHTA and CDR2 FQGNSA. V lost 6 bases to trimming and J lost 7 bases, with 10 bases between them. CDR3 in DNA: TGTGCCAGCAGTTATCAGGGAAATTCACCCCTCCACTTT. This translates into CASSYQGNSPLHF.

The chain links TRBV19 to TRBJ1-2, with 8 bases fitting TRBD1. Trimming removed 5 bases from V and 4 bases from J; junction bases left unmatched: 9. Germline assignment: CDR1 LNHDA and CDR2 SQIVND (reference sequence). The CDR3 extends over 15 amino acids. CDR3 sequence (DNA): TGTGCCAGTAGTCTTGGACAGGGTTCGGGCTATGGCTACACCTTC. Residues: CASSLGQGSGYGYTF.

The chain carries TRBV6-5 and TRBJ1-5; 9 nucleotides line up with TRBD1. The length of the CDR3 is 15 residues. Per the germline V gene, CDR1 is MNHEY and CDR2 is SVGAGI. After removal of 4 bases from V and 2 bases from J, the junction contained 3 bases not matched to a gene. The CDR3 reads CASSSGQGRNQPQHF. DNA for the CDR3: TGTGCCAGCAGTTCCGGACAGGGGCGCAATCAGCCCCAGCATTTT.

For the CDR3, the DNA is TGTGCCAGCAGTTCCGTGACAGCCGGCTACACCTTC. Protein: CASSSVTAGYTF. The rearrangement links TRBV6-6 to TRBJ1-2; tentative D call: TRBD1 (5 bases). The CDR3 is 12 amino acids. The ends were cut back, 4 bases at V and 8 bases at J, with 11 bases in the middle. Germline assignment: CDR1 MNHNY and CDR2 SVGAGI (reference sequence).

V usage is TRBV7-9 and J usage is TRBJ1-1; maybe TRBD1 (5 bases). The germline V gene has CDR1 SEHNR and CDR2 FQNEAQ (reference sequence). The CDR3 covers 15 residues. The V and J ends lost 5 bases and 0 bases respectively, with 13 bases between them. CDR3 protein: CASSLLRGLNTEAFF. In DNA form, the CDR3 reads TGTGCCAGCAGCCTCCTTCGGGGGTTGAACACTGAAGCTTTCTTT.

This clone has just a few counts. The chain is built from TRBV6-5 and TRBJ2-2, with D possibly TRBD1 on 6 matching bases. The germline V gene encodes CDR1 MNHEY and CDR2 SVGAGI. Trimming left V 6 bases short and J 4 bases short, with 12 bases between. The CDR3 covers 14 residues. The chain's CDR3 is CASSQQGSTGELFF. The CDR3 nucleotides are TGTGCCAGCAGCCAACAGGGCTCCACCGGGGAGCTGTTTTTT.

This clone has only a few counts. The genes are TRBV10-1 and TRBJ1-2, with D uncertain. The CDR3 runs 11 residues. CDR1 and CDR2 (germline): WNHNN, SYGVQD (reference sequence). The CDR3 loop is CGWASNYGYTF. CDR3 DNA sequence: TGCGGGTGGGCTTCTAACTATGGCTACACCTTC.

V usage is TRBV3-1 (or the pseudogene TRBV3-2) and J usage is TRBJ2-7, with D maybe TRBD2 (5 bases). The germline CDR1 and CDR2 sequences are LGHDT and YNNKEL (reference sequence). Between the trimmed V and J ends, which lost 4 bases and 6 bases, there was a span of 10 bases. CDR3 length: 12 amino acids. Here the CDR3 DNA reads TGTGCCAGCAGCCCGAGAGAGGGCGAGCAGTACTTC. Translating gives CASSPREGEQYF.

This chain links TRBV19 with TRBJ2-5, with 7 bases matching TRBD2. J was trimmed by 5 bases and V by 5 bases; bases with no gene match: 14. The CDR3 contains 16 residues. Per germline, CDR1 LNHDA and CDR2 SQIVND (reference sequence). The CDR3: CASSRVGGSFRETQYF. The DNA for the CDR3 is TGTGCCAGTAGTCGGGTCGGGGGGTCCTTTCGGGAGACCCAGTACTTC.

This chain connects TRBV30 to TRBJ1-1; 9 bases map to TRBD1. Germline CDR1 reads GTSNPN; CDR2 reads SVGIG (reference sequence). This CDR3 spans 13 amino acids. Trimming took 3 bases from V and 5 from J; bases not matched to a gene: 4. The CDR3 DNA reads as TGTGCCTGGAGGACGGACAGGGGAACTGAAGCTTTCTTT. Translating gives CAWRTDRGTEAFF.

The CDR3 is CASTSVGGLGQPQHF. The DNA of the CDR3 is TGTGCCAGTACCTCCGTAGGGGGCTTAGGGCAGCCCCAGCATTTT. J is TRBJ1-5 and V is TRBV19, with 7 bases that match TRBD1. The CDR3 consists of 15 residues. Germline lookup yields CDR1 LNHDA and CDR2 SQIVND (reference sequence). Unmatched junction bases numbered 13, after V lost 7 bases and J lost 7 bases.

The chain combines TRBV29-1 with TRBJ2-5, with D tentatively TRBD2 (6 bases). Looked up from germline, CDR1 is SQVTM and CDR2 is ANQGSEA. The CDR3 is 12 residues long. V dropped 6 bases and J dropped 7 bases, with 15 bases sitting between them. The CDR3 coding sequence is TGCAGCGTCTTCGGGACCGGGGGGACCCAGTACTTC. Translated: CSVFGTGGTQYF.

The sample holds one count of this clone. The V gene is TRBV13, the J gene TRBJ2-3, with 9 bases identical to TRBD2. CDR1 PRHDT and CDR2 FYEKMQ come from the germline V gene (reference sequence). V shed 5 bases, J shed 5 bases, and the junction held 11 bases outside the gene matches. This CDR3 is built from 16 residues. CDR3: CASSPRTSDLVDTQYF. The CDR3 DNA reads as TGTGCCAGCAGCCCCCGGACTAGCGACCTGGTAGATACGCAGTATTTT.

The V call is TRBV5-4, the J call TRBJ2-1; D is uncertain. The CDR3 sequence is 14 residues long. Germline loops: CDR1 SGHNT, CDR2 YYREEE (reference sequence). The V end was cut by 1 base, the J end by 4 bases, with 9 bases between. CDR3 loop: CASSLQTNYNEQFF. The CDR3 nucleotides read TGTGCCAGCAGCTTGCAGACAAATTACAATGAGCAGTTCTTC.

The chain is built from TRBV18 and TRBJ2-3, with 10 positions matching TRBD2. The CDR3 is 16 amino acids. Germline-derived CDR1 and CDR2 are KGHSH and LQKENI. V was clipped by 3 bases and J by 4 bases; unmatched bases: 7. The CDR3 loop is CASSPPGTSVPDTQYF. In nucleotides, the CDR3 is TGTGCCAGCTCACCTCCCGGGACTAGCGTCCCAGATACGCAGTATTTT.

V gene TRBV30 combines with J gene TRBJ1-1; D perhaps matches TRBD1 (5 bases). V was cut by 1 base and J by 5 bases, with 11 bases left in between. The CDR3 contains 13 residues. CDR1 and CDR2 (germline): GTSNPN, SVGIG (reference sequence). In DNA form, the CDR3 reads TGTGCCTGGAGTGGGGGCGGAGAGACTGAAGCTTTCTTT. Amino acid sequence: CAWSGGGETEAFF.

The chain has TRBV11-2 and TRBJ2-1, with TRBD2 matching over 10 bases. The CDR3 is 15 amino acids. In germline, CDR1 is SGHAT, CDR2 FQNNGV. V shed 5 bases and J 10 bases; nucleotides not matched to a gene: 11. CDR3 DNA sequence: TGTGCCAGCAGCCTTTCGCGAGCGGGGGGGGGCGAGCAGTTCTTC. It yields the protein CASSLSRAGGGEQFF. The full variable domain, in which reference TRBV11-2 and TRBJ2-1 provide the parts outside the CDR3, is EAGVAQSPRYKIIEKRQSVAFWCNPISGHATLYWYQQILGQGPKLLIQFQNNGVVDDSQLPKDRFSAERLKGVDSTLKIQPAKLEDSAVYLCASSLSRAGGGEQFFGPGTRLTVL.

J is TRBJ1-2 and V is TRBV3-1 (or the pseudogene TRBV3-2); 8 bases fit TRBD1. CDR3 length: 14 residues. CDR1 and CDR2 from the germline V gene are LGHDT and YNNKEL (reference sequence). With 5 bases clipped from V and 2 bases from J, the junction kept 4 bases outside the gene matches. CDR3 residues: CASSFRTGNYGYTF. The CDR3 DNA reads TGTGCCAGCAGCTTTCGGACAGGGAACTATGGCTACACCTTC.

V usage is TRBV7-9 and J usage is TRBJ2-4; 9 bases are shared with TRBD1. The V gene end was trimmed by 5 bases and the J gene end by 2 bases; junction bases not matched to a gene: 7. CDR1 SEHNR and CDR2 FQNEAQ come from the germline V gene (reference sequence). This CDR3 is built from 16 residues. This chain's CDR3 is CASSRGQGFSKNIQYF. The DNA of the CDR3 is TGTGCCAGCAGCCGCGGACAGGGGTTCTCCAAAAACATTCAGTACTTC. Drawing the rest from reference TRBV7-9 and TRBJ2-4, the complete variable domain is DTGVSQNPRHKITKRGQNVTFRCDPISEHNRLYWYRQTLGQGPEFLTYFQNEAQLEKSRLLSDRFSAERPKGSFSTLEIQRTEQGDSAMYLCASSRGQGFSKNIQYFGAGTRLSVL.

This clone was picked up a small number of times. The V call is TRBV2, the J call TRBJ2-7; D is possibly TRBD2 (6 bases). The CDR3 is 16 residues long. V lost 5 bases and J 4 bases, leaving 21 bases between the germline ends. Germline V lookup: CDR1 SNHLY, CDR2 FYNNEI. CDR3 protein: CASSFQIGGDPYEQYF. CDR3 coding DNA: TGTGCCAGCAGTTTTCAAATCGGCGGGGATCCGTACGAGCAGTACTTC. The full variable domain, in which reference TRBV2 and TRBJ2-7 provide the parts outside the CDR3, is EPEVTQTPSHQVTQMGQEVILRCVPISNHLYFYWYRQILGQKVEFLVSFYNNEISEKSEIFDDQFSVERPDGSNFTLKIRSTKLEDSAMYFCASSFQIGGDPYEQYFGPGTRLTVT.

CDR3 in amino acids: CASSVAGVYNEQFF. In DNA, the CDR3 is TGCGCCAGCAGCGTAGCGGGGGTTTACAATGAGCAGTTCTTC. The genes are TRBV5-1 and TRBJ2-1, with 9 bases aligning to TRBD2. Trimming at V came to 4 bases and at J to 4 bases, leaving 3 bases not matched to a gene. CDR1 and CDR2 (germline): SGHRS, YFSETQ. The CDR3 is made up of 14 amino acids.

This chain connects TRBV6-5 to TRBJ1-2, with D unclear. Trimming left V 6 bases short and J 8 bases short, with 13 bases between. Looked up from germline, CDR1 is MNHEY and CDR2 is SVGAGI. CDR3 length: 12 residues. CDR3 protein: CASSRRWEGYTF. The CDR3 DNA is TGTGCCAGCAGCCGTCGATGGGAGGGCTACACCTTC.